This record concerns one TCR beta chain sequence. The sample belongs to a study of blood T cell repertoires in COVID-19. Study-level background: T cells, B-cell-depleted T cells, or PBMCs supplied cDNA or gDNA.

This table comes from immunoSEQ multiplex PCR, and its TCRdb copy is limited to in-frame clones, with some not included. Of 200,000 or so clones detected, just over 85% appear once; the ten largest clones hold about 4.1%. Germline V gene sequence: CDR1 LGHNA, CDR2 YNFKEQ. CDR3 length: 14 residues. With 1 base removed from V and 7 bases from J, the gap between germline ends came to 11 bases. The source material was PBMCs or T cells enriched from blood (not recorded which). This sequence was found in a woman in her thirties or forties with acute COVID-19. The rearrangement links TRBV4-2 to TRBJ2-1, with D maybe TRBD2 (5 bases). In nucleotides, the CDR3 is TGTGCCAGCAGCCAAGTATCCGGGGAGAATGAGCAGTTCTTC. It codes for CASSQVSGENEQFF.